Below, 23 T cell receptor beta chains from the same sample are listed, as sequenced in a study of spatial heterogeneity in lung cancer (dated by TCRdb to about 2019). The library was obtained by 5' RACE. The sample was run on a NextSeq 500. TCRdb's own reprocessing of the public reads used fastp at Q25 and MiXCR and kept productive beta chains. CDR3 protein sequences are deduplicated, and each keeps its most common genes and DNA. In this sample the table shows about 30,000 distinct CDR3 sequences, roughly 5.6% of which occur a single time. The ten biggest clones cover 22% of the sample. The label giving this sample's time point can be read as: blood at routine non-recurrence follow-up after resection. Without any cell sorting, TCR sequencing was performed on whole RNA extracted either from tumor and nontumor lung tissue or from cryopreserved PBMC samples. Source: PBMCs, taken at follow-up. The receptors here all came from a male donor with early-stage non-small cell lung cancer.

This clonotype was observed a handful of times. V and J are TRBV20-1 and TRBJ2-3; D is ambiguous. The CDR3 has 14 residues. CDR1 DFQATT and CDR2 SNEGSKA come from the germline V gene (reference sequence). V shed 6 bases and J shed 4 bases, with 17 bases lying between them. The CDR3 is CSALDMTKPDTQYF. DNA of the CDR3: TGCAGTGCCCTAGATATGACCAAGCCAGATACGCAGTATTTT.

This clonotype was recorded at least ten times. This chain's CDR3 is CASSGGRLFF. CDR3 nucleotides: TGTGCCAGCAGTGGGGGGCGACTGTTTTTT. This rearrangement joins TRBV25-1 to TRBJ1-4; tentatively, D is TRBD1 (6 bases). The CDR3 spans 10 residues. Trimming took 4 bases from V and 13 from J, leaving 7 bases between them. Germline assignment: CDR1 MGHDK and CDR2 SYGVNS.

This clonotype showed up many times. The chain carries TRBV9 and TRBJ1-1, with TRBD1 matching 7 bases. Trimming removed 0 bases from V and 4 bases from J; junction bases left unmatched: 0. The germline V gene has CDR1 SGDLS and CDR2 YYNGEE. The CDR3 spans 13 residues. This CDR3 is CASSVGQGTEAFF. DNA for the CDR3: TGTGCCAGCAGCGTAGGACAGGGCACTGAAGCTTTCTTT.

This clonotype was seen repeatedly, ten times or more. This rearrangement joins TRBV3-1 to TRBJ1-1, with D uncertain. CDR3 length: 13 residues. V lost 1 base, J lost 5 bases, and 8 bases lay in between. Looked up from germline, CDR1 is LGHDT and CDR2 is YNNKEL (reference sequence). CDR3 coding DNA: TGTGCCAGCAGCCAAGGGTTCGGAACTGAAGCTTTCTTT. As protein: CASSQGFGTEAFF.

In its sample, this clonotype was seen many times. The gene calls are TRBV12-3 or TRBV12-4 and TRBJ2-7; 12 positions agree with TRBD2. The CDR3 length is 16 residues. V shed 5 bases, J shed 6 bases, and the junction held 11 bases outside the gene matches. CDR3 sequence: CASSARTGTSGLEQYF. The CDR3 DNA is TGTGCCAGCAGTGCACGTACCGGGACTAGCGGGCTCGAGCAGTACTTC.

A single count supports this clonotype. The germline gene is not matched at one end of the junction; a read error may be the cause. The CDR3 is CASSKTGYELFF. In DNA, the CDR3 is TGTGCCAGCAGCAAAACAGGGTATGAGCTGTTCTTC. The chain carries TRBV7-8 and TRBJ2-1; D may be TRBD1 (6 bases). Germline CDR1 SGHVS, CDR2 FQNEAQ. CDR3 length equals 12 residues. Complete variable domain (other parts from reference TRBV7-8 and TRBJ2-1): GAGVSQSPRYKVAKRGQDVALRCDPISGHVSLFWYQQALGQGPEFLTYFQNEAQLDKSGLPSDRFFAERPEGSVSTLKIQRTQQEDSAVYLCASSKTGYELFFGPGTRLTVL.

The sample holds many counts of this clonotype. V gene TRBV4-2 combines with J gene TRBJ2-1, with 12 bases matching TRBD2. This CDR3 has 16 residues. From germline, CDR1 is LGHNA and CDR2 YNFKEQ. J lost 8 bases, V lost 4 bases, and 9 bases had no gene match. CDR3 sequence reads: CASSRMGLAGVHEQFF. The DNA for the CDR3 is TGTGCCAGCAGCCGGATGGGACTAGCGGGTGTACATGAGCAGTTCTTC.

This chain links TRBV18 with TRBJ2-1, with a possible D match to TRBD1 (6 bases). V was pared by 5 bases and J by 4 bases, with 15 bases between. Germline V gene lookup returns CDR1 KGHSH and CDR2 LQKENI. This CDR3 spans 15 amino acids. CDR3: CASSTIGGLYNEQFF. DNA for the CDR3: TGTGCCAGCTCAACCATAGGGGGTTTATACAATGAGCAGTTCTTC.

V and J are TRBV19 and TRBJ1-6; 9 nucleotides line up with TRBD1. Germline V gives CDR1 LNHDA, CDR2 SQIVND (reference sequence). With V trimmed by 4 bases and J by 7 bases, 8 bases remained unmatched. This CDR3 region has 16 residues. The CDR3 nucleotides read TGTGCCAGTAGTACCCAAAATGGACAGGGGAATTCACCCCTCCACTTT. Encoded protein: CASSTQNGQGNSPLHF.

The table lists this clonotype with a few counts. This chain connects TRBV19 to TRBJ2-1, with TRBD1 matching 9 bases. CDR3 length: 15 amino acids. The junction had 9 bases not matched to a gene; V was cut back by 2 bases and J by 10 bases. The germline V gene has CDR1 LNHDA and CDR2 SQIVND (reference sequence). The CDR3 nucleotides read TGTGCCAGTAGTATATACGGGACAGGGCCCGGGGAGCAGTTCTTC. Protein sequence: CASSIYGTGPGEQFF.

This clonotype was detected many times. V and J are TRBV10-3 and TRBJ1-5; D not certain. V shed 3 bases and J shed 3 bases, with 9 bases lying between them. The germline CDR1 and CDR2 sequences are ENHRY and SYGVKD. This CDR3 spans 14 amino acids. The CDR3: CAISDEGYNQPQHF. The CDR3 nucleotides are TGTGCCATCAGTGATGAGGGCTACAATCAGCCCCAGCATTTT.

This clonotype was seen ten or more times. The chain has TRBV5-4 and TRBJ1-1, with 7 bases fitting TRBD1. The CDR3 runs to 14 residues. The germline V gene encodes CDR1 SGHNT and CDR2 YYREEE (reference sequence). J gave up 5 bases and V 3 bases, and 7 bases lay outside the gene matches. The CDR3 DNA reads TGTGCCAGCAGCTCCCCGACAGGGATTACTGAAGCTTTCTTT. Residues: CASSSPTGITEAFF.

There are a few counts of this clonotype. V usage is TRBV6-5 and J usage is TRBJ2-3, with D uncertain. V was trimmed by 2 bases and J by 6 bases, leaving 6 bases between them. Per germline, CDR1 MNHEY and CDR2 SVGAGI. CDR3 length: 12 residues. CDR3 DNA: TGTGCCAGCAGTTACGATGCGGATACGCAGTATTTT. Its translation: CASSYDADTQYF.

The chain recombines TRBV5-5 with TRBJ1-1; D perhaps matches TRBD1 (5 bases). Trimming pared 4 bases from V and 6 bases from J, leaving 16 bases between. The length of the CDR3 is 14 residues. CDR1 and CDR2 from the germline V gene are SGHKS and YYEKEE (reference sequence). The chain's CDR3 is CASSIPGRRAEAFF. Here the CDR3 DNA reads TGTGCCAGCAGCATACCAGGGAGGAGGGCTGAAGCTTTCTTT.

In its sample, this clonotype was seen many times. V and J are TRBV3-1 and TRBJ2-3, with no clear D. The CDR3 loop spans 14 amino acids. V was cut by 1 base and J by 2 bases, with 7 bases left in between. Germline V gene lookup returns CDR1 LGHDT and CDR2 YNNKEL (reference sequence). The CDR3 spells CASSQADLTDTQYF. CDR3 sequence (DNA): TGTGCCAGCAGCCAAGCAGACCTCACAGATACGCAGTATTTT.

This clonotype has only a few counts. The rearrangement joins TRBV12-3 or TRBV12-4 to TRBJ2-7, with unresolved D. Deletions cut 8 bases from V and 8 bases from J, with 19 bases between. The CDR3 is 13 residues long. CDR3 region: CASRRIGMVKQYV. The DNA for the CDR3 is TGTGCCAGCCGAAGAATAGGGATGGTTAAGCAGTACGTC.

This clonotype was observed many times. V is TRBV29-1 and J is TRBJ2-7, with D perhaps given as TRBD1 or TRBD2 (5 bases each). Trimming left V 7 bases short and J 3 bases short, with 16 bases between. Germline CDR1 and CDR2: SQVTM and ANQGSEA. The CDR3 runs to 13 residues. The CDR3 nucleotides read TGCAGCGGGGGGTTGGGCGCGGGCTACGAGCAGTACTTC. Translating it yields CSGGLGAGYEQYF.

This clonotype has at least ten counts. The chain employs TRBV5-1 and TRBJ2-3; 11 positions agree with TRBD2. This CDR3 region has 17 residues. Germline V CDR1 and CDR2: SGHRS, YFSETQ. V gave up 1 base and J gave up 1 base; unmatched junction bases: 5. The CDR3 here is CASSLQLAGDGTDTQYF. The CDR3 nucleotides are TGCGCCAGCAGCTTGCAACTAGCGGGGGACGGCACAGATACGCAGTATTTT.

This clonotype was detected ten times or more. The V call is TRBV2, the J call TRBJ1-1; D might be TRBD1 (6 bases). Germline V gene data show CDR1 as SNHLY and CDR2 as FYNNEI. This CDR3 contains 13 residues. V lost 7 bases, J lost 11 bases, and 20 bases lay in between. This CDR3 is CASMSRGGIRAFF. The CDR3 DNA is TGTGCCAGCATGAGCAGGGGCGGAATTCGGGCTTTCTTT.

This rearrangement joins TRBV5-4 to TRBJ2-3; the D gene is possibly TRBD2 (6 bases). This CDR3 comprises 15 residues. V was trimmed by 4 bases and J by 0 bases, leaving 12 bases between them. Germline V gene lookup returns CDR1 SGHNT and CDR2 YYREEE (reference sequence). The CDR3 nucleotides are TGTGCCAGCAGCGCACAGACTAGGAGCACAGATACGCAGTATTTT. This codes for CASSAQTRSTDTQYF. Full variable domain (outside the CDR3, taken from reference TRBV5-4 and TRBJ2-3): ETGVTQSPTHLIKTRGQQVTLRCSSQSGHNTVSWYQQALGQGPQFIFQYYREEENGRGNFPPRFSGLQFPNYSSELNVNALELDDSALYLCASSAQTRSTDTQYFGPGTRLTVL.

This clonotype was counted at least ten times. The CDR3 spells CATSDVSGGGYNEQFF. CDR3 DNA: TGTGCCACCAGTGATGTGTCAGGGGGTGGCTACAATGAGCAGTTCTTC. This rearrangement joins TRBV24-1 to TRBJ2-1, with 7 bases lining up with TRBD1. This CDR3 comprises 16 residues. The junction had 7 bases not matched to a gene; V was cut back by 3 bases and J by 3 bases. Germline V gives CDR1 KGHDR, CDR2 SFDVKD.

This clonotype showed up many times. V gene TRBV25-1 combines with J gene TRBJ1-3; D is unclear. Deletions cut 3 bases from V and 0 bases from J, with 12 bases between. This CDR3 has 16 residues. CDR1 is MGHDK and CDR2 is SYGVNS in the germline V gene. The CDR3 spells CASSDDGEDSGNTIYF. The DNA for the CDR3 is TGTGCCAGCAGTGACGACGGGGAGGACTCTGGAAACACCATATATTTT.

This clonotype was picked up many times. V gene TRBV28 combines with J gene TRBJ1-1, with 7 bases lining up with TRBD1. The germline CDR1 and CDR2 sequences are MDHEN and SYDVKM. This CDR3 is 14 amino acids long. Trimming cost V 6 bases and J 1 base; bases outside gene matches: 5. The CDR3 loop is CASSRAGGNTEAFF. In DNA form, the CDR3 reads TGTGCCAGCAGCAGAGCAGGGGGGAACACTGAAGCTTTCTTT. Using reference TRBV28 and TRBJ1-1 for the parts outside the CDR3, the full variable domain is DVKVTQSSRYLVKRTGEKVFLECVQDMDHENMFWYRQDPGLGLRLIYFSYDVKMKEKGDIPEGYSVSREKKERFSLILESASTNQTSMYLCASSRAGGNTEAFFGQGTRLTVV.